The 30 T cell receptor beta chains below all came from one sample that was sequenced in a study of cytomegalovirus exposure and HLA in healthy donors. The primer mix had 60 Vbeta and 13 Jbeta primers. Repertoires were generated with immunoSEQ multiplex PCR, while TCRdb's copy carries only in-frame clones and drops some. The data show 130,000 to 150,000 clones, 73% seen once. The sequencing input was PBMCs. The receptors stem from a young woman in good health and CMV-seronegative.

In the case of this clone: The junction departs from germline at one end; a sequencing error may be responsible. The chain has TRBV4-3 and TRBJ2-5; 11 positions match TRBD2. Germline loops: CDR1 LGHNA, CDR2 YSLEER. The CDR3 length is 16 residues. CDR3 bases: TGCGTCAGCAGCCATATCGGGACTAGCGGTGAAGAGACCCAGTACTTC. Translation gives CVSSHIGTSGEETQYF.

The chain carries TRBV2 and TRBJ1-1, with unresolved D. Germline-derived CDR1 and CDR2 are SNHLY and FYNNEI. V was trimmed by 4 bases and J by 4 bases, leaving 10 bases between them. The CDR3 totals 13 residues. This chain's CDR3 is CASSVGGGTEAFF. The CDR3 DNA reads as TGTGCCAGCAGTGTAGGAGGAGGCACTGAAGCTTTCTTT. Full variable domain (missing parts from reference TRBV2 and TRBJ1-1): EPEVTQTPSHQVTQMGQEVILRCVPISNHLYFYWYRQILGQKVEFLVSFYNNEISEKSEIFDDQFSVERPDGSNFTLKIRSTKLEDSAMYFCASSVGGGTEAFFGQGTRLTVV.

The CDR3 nucleotides read TGTGCCAGCAGCTTAGCGCTAGTAGGGGTCGAGGAGACCCAGTACTTC. Its protein product is CASSLALVGVEETQYF. The gene calls are TRBV7-9 and TRBJ2-5; tentative D call: TRBD1 (5 bases). This CDR3 is 16 amino acids long. Germline V gives CDR1 SEHNR, CDR2 FQNEAQ (reference sequence). The V gene lost 0 bases and the J gene lost 5 bases, with 16 bases spanning the gap.

This clone was seen only once. V usage is TRBV28 and J usage is TRBJ1-5; 7 bases match TRBD1. Per the germline V gene, CDR1 is MDHEN and CDR2 is SYDVKM. J gave up 2 bases and V 2 bases, and 9 bases lay outside the gene matches. The CDR3 runs 17 residues. The CDR3 DNA reads as TGTGCCAGCAGTTTACCTGACAGGGCCAGCGGCAATCAGCCCCAGCATTTT. Amino acids: CASSLPDRASGNQPQHF. The full variable domain, with the rest looked up from reference TRBV28 and TRBJ1-5, is DVKVTQSSRYLVKRTGEKVFLECVQDMDHENMFWYRQDPGLGLRLIYFSYDVKMKEKGDIPEGYSVSREKKERFSLILESASTNQTSMYLCASSLPDRASGNQPQHFGDGTRLSIL.

This chain links TRBV28 with TRBJ1-2, with unresolved D. CDR3 size: 15 residues. Deletions cut 6 bases from V and 2 bases from J, with 16 bases between. The germline V gene encodes CDR1 MDHEN and CDR2 SYDVKM. This CDR3 is CASSISVTANYGYTF. In DNA, the CDR3 is TGTGCCAGCAGCATTAGCGTTACCGCCAACTATGGCTACACCTTC.

V gene TRBV5-4 combines with J gene TRBJ2-5, with 9 nucleotides matching TRBD2. The CDR3 totals 15 residues. Germline loops: CDR1 SGHNT, CDR2 YYREEE (reference sequence). The V gene end was trimmed by 0 bases and the J gene end by 11 bases; junction bases not matched to a gene: 11. The CDR3 sequence is CASSLGGLAGSEQYF. CDR3 nucleotide sequence: TGTGCCAGCAGCTTGGGGGGACTAGCAGGGAGTGAGCAGTACTTC.

This clone was seen only once. The genes are TRBV6-1 and TRBJ2-1, with 7 bases identical to TRBD1. The CDR3 extends over 15 amino acids. Germline V gives CDR1 MNHNS, CDR2 SASEGT. V was clipped by 5 bases and J by 10 bases; unmatched bases: 14. CDR3 DNA: TGTGCCAGCAGTCCCCGGGACAGCAGCTTTCTGGAGCAGTTCTTC. Its protein is CASSPRDSSFLEQFF.

The V and J genes are TRBV7-6 and TRBJ2-2; TRBD2 matches at 7 bases. CDR1 is SGHVS and CDR2 is FNYEAQ in the germline V gene. CDR3 length: 14 residues. V shed 5 bases and J 2 bases; nucleotides not matched to a gene: 2. CDR3 bases: TGTGCCAGCAGCGCAGCGGGAAACACCGGGGAGCTGTTTTTT. Translated: CASSAAGNTGELFF.

This chain connects TRBV4-1 to TRBJ1-5; TRBD1 is a possible D gene (6 bases). Germline values: CDR1 MGHRA, CDR2 YSYEKL. Trimming shortened V by 1 base and J by 5 bases, and 15 bases separated the two germline ends. CDR3 length: 16 amino acids. DNA for the CDR3: TGCGCCAGCAGCCAAGGTTTTACAGGGATGGATCAGCCCCAGCATTTT. The encoded protein is CASSQGFTGMDQPQHF.

This clone has only a few counts. The chain has TRBV13 and TRBJ2-2; D gene ambiguous. This CDR3 spans 12 amino acids. V lost 2 bases and J 6 bases, leaving 4 bases between the germline ends. Germline V gene lookup returns CDR1 PRHDT and CDR2 FYEKMQ (reference sequence). The CDR3 DNA is TGTGCCAGCAGCTTATTAGCCGGGGAGCTGTTTTTT. Its translation is CASSLLAGELFF.

The chain carries TRBV9 and TRBJ2-5; 13 bases fit TRBD2. The DNA end lines up better with TRBJ2-7; the J call may be wrong. This CDR3 comprises 14 residues. CDR1 and CDR2 (germline): SGDLS, YYNGEE. The CDR3 bases are TGTGCCAGCAGCGCGGGACTAGCGGGATACGAGCAGTACTTC. Translated, it gives CASSAGLAGYEQYF.

The table lists this clone with a few counts. V and J are TRBV10-1 and TRBJ2-1; 7 bases are a match to TRBD2. This CDR3 spans 15 amino acids. Germline trimming cut 6 bases from V and 8 bases from J; bases unmatched to any gene: 13. Germline loops: CDR1 WNHNN, CDR2 SYGVQD (reference sequence). The CDR3 DNA is TGCGCCAGCAGACCAGGACTAGGGAACCCAGATGAGCAGTTCTTC. This codes for CASRPGLGNPDEQFF.

This chain joins TRBV19 and TRBJ2-3; D may be TRBD2 (6 bases). CDR1 is LNHDA, CDR2 SQIVND, per germline (reference sequence). Trimming took off 2 bases at V and 5 bases at J, with 17 bases between the two ends. This CDR3 is 16 amino acids long. CDR3 sequence reads: CASSIPSGSGGDTQYF. The CDR3, as DNA: TGTGCCAGTAGTATACCGTCCGGGAGTGGTGGAGATACGCAGTATTTT.

The chain employs TRBV18 and TRBJ2-7; 14 bases line up with TRBD2. Per germline, CDR1 KGHSH and CDR2 LQKENI. J lost 2 bases, V lost 6 bases, and 12 bases had no gene match. The CDR3 totals 18 residues. The CDR3 DNA is TGTGCCAGCTCGCAAACCGGGACTAGCGGGAGCGGCGCCTACGAGCAGTACGTC. Amino acids: CASSQTGTSGSGAYEQYV.

The chain links TRBV5-4 to TRBJ1-1; perhaps TRBD1 as D (6 bases). With 5 bases removed from V and 1 base from J, the gap between germline ends came to 12 bases. Germline loops: CDR1 SGHNT, CDR2 YYREEE (reference sequence). There are 14 residues in the CDR3. The CDR3 reads CASRLVGANTEAFF. DNA of the CDR3: TGTGCCAGCAGGCTTGTGGGGGCGAACACTGAAGCTTTCTTT.

This rearrangement joins TRBV4-3 to TRBJ2-7; D might be TRBD1 (5 bases). CDR1 LGHNA and CDR2 YSLEER come from the germline V gene. The CDR3 length is 13 residues. Trimming stripped 3 bases from V and 3 bases from J, with 9 bases between. The CDR3 nucleotides read TGCGCCAGCAGCCATACAACAGGCTACGAGCAGTACTTC. Translation: CASSHTTGYEQYF.

The rearrangement uses TRBV18 and TRBJ1-2; 7 nucleotides match TRBD1. The CDR3 has 11 amino acids. V was pared by 2 bases and J by 14 bases, with 5 bases of the junction left unmatched. CDR1 is KGHSH, CDR2 LQKENI, per germline. CDR3 DNA: TGTGCCAGCTCACCATACGGACAGGTGACCTTC. The encoded protein is CASSPYGQVTF.

The V call is TRBV29-1, the J call TRBJ2-7, with 14 positions matching TRBD2. Per germline, CDR1 SQVTM and CDR2 ANQGSEA. J gave up 7 bases and V 6 bases, and 11 bases lay outside the gene matches. The CDR3 is 15 amino acids. CDR3 nucleotides: TGCAGCGTCAAAGGGCGGACTAGCGGGGGGTTGGAGCAGTACTTC. Protein sequence: CSVKGRTSGGLEQYF.

The chain recombines TRBV11-3 with TRBJ2-1; TRBD2 matches 7 bases. Germline values: CDR1 SGHNT, CDR2 YENEEA. The CDR3 has 14 residues. V trimming: 8 bases; J trimming: 5 bases; junction bases outside the gene matches: 9. The CDR3 DNA reads TGTGCCAGCGGGGGGAGGGTGCGGGACAATGAGCAGTTCTTC. Encoded protein: CASGGRVRDNEQFF.

The CDR3: CASSGIRTAVEKLFF. CDR3 nucleotides: TGTGCCAGCAGTGGAATCAGAACAGCGGTAGAAAAACTGTTTTTT. The chain joins TRBV25-1 to TRBJ1-4, with D unresolved. This CDR3 region has 15 residues. Trimming stripped 4 bases from V and 8 bases from J, with 17 bases between. CDR1 is MGHDK, CDR2 SYGVNS, per germline.

This clone showed up just a few times. The V gene is TRBV30, the J gene TRBJ2-2; D not resolved. Trimming shortened V by 0 bases and J by 4 bases, and 15 bases separated the two germline ends. The length of the CDR3 is 16 residues. Germline-derived CDR1 and CDR2 are GTSNPN and SVGIG (reference sequence). Here the CDR3 reads CAWSVVPWAGTGELFF. The DNA of the CDR3 is TGTGCCTGGAGTGTAGTCCCCTGGGCAGGCACCGGGGAGCTGTTTTTT.

This chain links TRBV7-2 with TRBJ1-2, with D possibly TRBD1 on 5 matching bases. The V gene's germline CDR1 is SGHTA and CDR2 FQGNSA. V shed 1 base and J shed 4 bases, with 13 bases lying between them. This CDR3 is 15 amino acids long. CDR3 sequence (DNA): TGTGCCAGCAGCTTAGAGCGACAGCTTATCTATGGCTACACCTTC. Amino acid sequence: CASSLERQLIYGYTF. The whole variable domain, remainder taken from reference TRBV7-2 and TRBJ1-2, is GAGVSQSPSNKVTEKGKDVELRCDPISGHTALYWYRQSLGQGLEFLIYFQGNSAPDKSGLPSDRFSAERTGGSVSTLTIQRTQQEDSAVYLCASSLERQLIYGYTFGSGTRLTVV.

The CDR3 here is CASSELAGTPSTDTQYF. DNA of the CDR3: TGTGCCAGCAGTGAACTAGCGGGGACCCCTAGCACAGATACGCAGTATTTT. The chain recombines TRBV6-1 with TRBJ2-3, with 9 positions matching TRBD2. Trimming cost V 2 bases and J 0 bases; bases outside gene matches: 6. CDR3 length: 17 amino acids. The germline V gene has CDR1 MNHNS and CDR2 SASEGT.

The V gene is TRBV19, the J gene TRBJ2-1; 9 bases fit TRBD1. This CDR3 region has 15 residues. Germline CDR1 reads LNHDA; CDR2 reads SQIVND (reference sequence). V lost 5 bases and J lost 7; bases outside the gene matches: 9. For the CDR3, the DNA is TGTGCCAGTAGTCTCCGGGACAGGGTCCGGAATGAGCAGTTCTTC. Protein sequence: CASSLRDRVRNEQFF.

The rearrangement joins TRBV18 to TRBJ2-7, with a weak D call TRBD2 (7 bases). The CDR3 runs 18 residues. V gave up 1 base and J gave up 2 bases, with 21 bases separating them. Germline V gene data show CDR1 as KGHSH and CDR2 as LQKENI. The CDR3 DNA sequence: TGTGCCAGCTCACCACTTAGATTTGCGGGGGCCCATACCTACGAGCAGTACTTC. This encodes CASSPLRFAGAHTYEQYF.

The chain recombines TRBV5-1 with TRBJ2-1, with 8 bases fitting TRBD2. V was pared by 0 bases and J by 4 bases, with 6 bases of the junction left unmatched. This CDR3 is 16 amino acids long. Per the germline V gene, CDR1 is SGHRS and CDR2 is YFSETQ. The CDR3 bases are TGCGCCAGCAGCTTGGGATTTAGCGGGGTGTACAATGAGCAGTTCTTC. Translating gives CASSLGFSGVYNEQFF.

The chain employs TRBV19 and TRBJ2-1; D is possibly TRBD2 (5 bases). CDR1 and CDR2 (germline): LNHDA, SQIVND (reference sequence). V was cut by 6 bases and J by 5 bases, with 14 bases left in between. The CDR3 spans 14 residues. The CDR3 nucleotides read TGTGCCAGTAGGGCGACTAACACCGACAATGAGCAGTTCTTC. Its protein is CASRATNTDNEQFF. The full variable domain, in which reference TRBV19 and TRBJ2-1 provide the parts outside the CDR3, is DGGITQSPKYLFRKEGQNVTLSCEQNLNHDAMYWYRQDPGQGLRLIYYSQIVNDFQKGDIAEGYSVSREKKESFPLTVTSAQKNPTAFYLCASRATNTDNEQFFGPGTRLTVL.

This clone was recorded only once. This chain links TRBV10-3 with TRBJ2-3; 15 bases are shared with TRBD2. Germline CDR1 reads ENHRY; CDR2 reads SYGVKD. The CDR3 contains 15 residues. J gave up 6 bases and V 4 bases, and 2 bases lay outside the gene matches. CDR3 nucleotide sequence: TGTGCCATCAGTGGGACTAGCGGGAGGGCCGATACGCAGTATTTT. Protein: CAISGTSGRADTQYF.

In this sample, this clone turned up once. The chain is built from TRBV6-6 and TRBJ1-1, with 12 positions matching TRBD1. CDR1 is MNHNY and CDR2 is SVGAGI in the germline V gene (reference sequence). The CDR3 consists of 15 residues. With 0 bases clipped from V and 5 bases from J, the junction kept 1 base outside the gene matches. The CDR3: CASSYSGQGATEAFF. The DNA of the CDR3 is TGTGCCAGCAGTTACTCGGGACAGGGGGCTACTGAAGCTTTCTTT.

The V call is TRBV7-2, the J call TRBJ2-1; D perhaps matches TRBD2 (6 bases). Germline CDR1 is SGHTA and CDR2 is FQGNSA. This CDR3 is built from 15 residues. The ends were cut back, 1 base at V and 7 bases at J, with 14 bases in the middle. CDR3 region: CASSLVGLVVNEQFF. CDR3 DNA sequence: TGTGCCAGCAGCTTAGTGGGACTCGTGGTTAATGAGCAGTTCTTC.